This TCR beta chain came from a study of metastatic and nonmetastatic thyroid tumors. Background on the study: Repertoire comparisons spanned blood and tumor or nodule tissue from malignant and benign thyroid patients.

Note on this clone: This could be a read error, since a much larger clone is one nucleotide away.

TCRdb re-called the PCR reads via MiXCR. The data contain tens of thousands of clones, 20% to 30% of them singletons. All patients were untreated before thyroid surgery. The material sequenced was tumor tissue. The receptor's source is a male donor with papillary thyroid cancer or a benign thyroid nodule (not recorded which). Some clones in this sample may be carry-over from other donors' samples.

The CDR3 here is CSSSRFSGNEQFF. CDR3 coding DNA: TGTTCCAGCAGCCGATTTAGCGGGAATGAGCAGTTCTTC. This sequence joins TRBV3-1 and TRBJ2-1; 7 positions match TRBD2. The germline gives CDR1 LGHDT, CDR2 YNNKEL (reference sequence). The length of the CDR3 is 13 residues.